The 20 T cell receptor beta chains listed next were all sequenced from one sample in a study of shared clonotypes between healthy human individuals. TCRdb's table, derived via immunoSEQ multiplex PCR, lists solely in-frame clones and lacks some. The sample gives around 720,000 clones, approximately 73% of which show up once; 1.5% to 2% is in the top ten. Sequences were obtained from memory CD4+ T cells sorted from blood. Subset noted: CD45RA-negative fraction. All receptors derive from a woman in her thirties in good health.

The gene calls are TRBV7-2 and TRBJ2-7, with D unclear. The CDR3 sequence is 14 residues long. Trimming removed 1 base at V and 2 bases at J, with 9 bases between. Germline CDR1 and CDR2: SGHTA and FQGNSA. In DNA form, the CDR3 reads TGTGCCAGCAGCTTAGACGGTGACGCCTACGAGCAGTACTTC. It translates to CASSLDGDAYEQYF.

The V and J genes are TRBV7-5 and TRBJ2-3; the D call in the table, TRBD2, was not verified against the DNA. TRBV7-5 is deemed a pseudogene. CDR3 size: 16 residues. The CDR3 DNA reads as TGTGTCAGAAGCTCGACCGGGACTACCACCCTAGATACGCAGTATTTT. Translated, it gives CVRSSTGTTTLDTQYF.

The J gene is TRBJ1-1, the V gene TRBV5-1; 8 bases map to TRBD1. V gave up 4 bases and J gave up 6 bases; unmatched junction bases: 5. The CDR3 runs to 13 residues. Germline V gene lookup returns CDR1 SGHRS and CDR2 YFSETQ. CDR3 loop: CASSTQTGAEAFF. Written as DNA, the CDR3 is TGCGCCAGCAGCACGCAGACAGGGGCTGAAGCTTTCTTT.

The CDR3 region has the DNA TGTGCCAGCGCGCCTTATGCAGGGATTGGCAACGTCCTGACTTTC. It codes for CASAPYAGIGNVLTF. The chain has TRBV5-5 and TRBJ2-6; D possibly corresponds to TRBD1 (5 bases). This CDR3 region has 15 residues. Trimming took 7 bases from V and 9 from J, leaving 20 bases between them. Germline CDR1 is SGHKS and CDR2 is YYEKEE (reference sequence). Based on the CDR3 plus reference TRBV5-5 and TRBJ2-6, the full variable domain is DAGVTQSPTHLIKTRGQQVTLRCSPISGHKSVSWYQQVLGQGPQFIFQYYEKEERGRGNFPDRFSARQFPNYSSELNVNALLLGDSALYLCASAPYAGIGNVLTFGAGSRLTVL.

Only a few counts were recorded for this clone. Other DNA sequences within the sample encode an identical CDR3. The CDR3 DNA is TGTGCCAGCAGTGAAGCGTCCAGCGGGAGCACAGATACGCAGTATTTT. Its translation is CASSEASSGSTDTQYF. The V call is TRBV2, the J call TRBJ2-3, with a possible D match to TRBD2 (6 bases). Looked up from germline, CDR1 is SNHLY and CDR2 is FYNNEI. The CDR3 consists of 16 residues. Trimming pared 0 bases from V and 0 bases from J, leaving 10 bases between.

CDR3 bases: TGTGCGGGTACAGCCTCTGGGGCCAACGTCCTGACTTTC. This codes for CAGTASGANVLTF. This chain connects TRBV6-1 to TRBJ2-6; D call uncertain. The CDR3 has 13 residues. In germline, CDR1 is MNHNS, CDR2 SASEGT.

The chain joins TRBV6-5 to TRBJ2-5; possible D gene TRBD2, 5 bases. The germline gives CDR1 MNHEY, CDR2 SVGAGI. The CDR3 is 16 amino acids. V was shortened by 0 bases and J by 4 bases, with 15 bases between the two germline ends. For the CDR3, the DNA is TGTGCCAGCAGTTACTCCTCTGGACGGAGCGGAGAGACCCAGTACTTC. Residues: CASSYSSGRSGETQYF.

This chain uses TRBV18 with TRBJ1-5; 8 bases align to TRBD1. With V trimmed by 3 bases and J by 0 bases, 1 base remained unmatched. Per germline, CDR1 KGHSH and CDR2 LQKENI. The CDR3 runs to 15 residues. The CDR3 sequence: CASSPGQVSNQPQHF. CDR3 DNA sequence: TGTGCCAGCTCACCGGGACAGGTTAGCAATCAGCCCCAGCATTTT.

The CDR3 DNA reads as TGCGCCAGCAGCCAAACCGTGGACTGGACGGAAGATACGCAGTATTTT. This sequence encodes CASSQTVDWTEDTQYF. The V and J genes are TRBV5-1 and TRBJ2-3; possibly TRBD2 for D (5 bases). Trimming pared 4 bases from V and 5 bases from J, leaving 20 bases between. Germline V gene lookup returns CDR1 SGHRS and CDR2 YFSETQ. This CDR3 region has 16 residues. Full variable domain (remainder filled in from reference TRBV5-1 and TRBJ2-3): KAGVTQTPRYLIKTRGQQVTLSCSPISGHRSVSWYQQTPGQGLQFLFEYFSETQRNKGNFPGRFSGRQFSNSRSEMNVSTLELGDSALYLCASSQTVDWTEDTQYFGPGTRLTVL.

The gene calls are TRBV9 and TRBJ1-1; 9 bases fit TRBD1. Per the germline V gene, CDR1 is SGDLS and CDR2 is YYNGEE. V was pared by 1 base and J by 8 bases, with 3 bases of the junction left unmatched. This CDR3 is 13 amino acids long. The CDR3 DNA sequence: TGTGCCAGCAGCGTACTCGGGACAGGGGAAGCTTTCTTT. It is translated as CASSVLGTGEAFF.

V usage is TRBV7-8 and J usage is TRBJ2-2; the match to TRBD1 covers 7 bases. This CDR3 has 16 amino acids. Germline trimming cut 2 bases from V and 7 bases from J; bases unmatched to any gene: 10. Germline loops: CDR1 SGHVS, CDR2 FQNEAQ. The CDR3 spells CASSLSTGIRVGELFF. The DNA for the CDR3 is TGTGCCAGCAGCTTATCGACAGGGATAAGGGTCGGGGAGCTGTTTTTT.

The chain carries TRBV19 and TRBJ1-1; D perhaps matches TRBD1 (5 bases). V dropped 5 bases and J dropped 0 bases, with 10 bases sitting between them. From germline, CDR1 is LNHDA and CDR2 SQIVND (reference sequence). The CDR3 contains 14 residues. For the CDR3, the DNA is TGTGCCAGTAGTCTGGGACCGCTGAACACTGAAGCTTTCTTT. Translation: CASSLGPLNTEAFF.

This clone was seen a few times. The chain uses TRBV4-1 and TRBJ2-2, with TRBD1 identical over 8 bases. CDR1 is MGHRA and CDR2 is YSYEKL in the germline V gene. The V gene end was trimmed by 1 base and the J gene end by 6 bases; junction bases not matched to a gene: 10. The length of the CDR3 is 17 residues. The CDR3 bases are TGCGCCAGCAGCCAAGTTCGGACAGGGACAAACCCCGGGGAGCTGTTTTTT. Its protein product is CASSQVRTGTNPGELFF.

This chain joins TRBV27 and TRBJ2-3, with no clear D. Germline CDR1 and CDR2: MNHEY and SMNVEV (reference sequence). The CDR3 covers 15 residues. Between the trimmed V and J ends, which lost 2 bases and 6 bases, there was a span of 15 bases. CDR3 loop: CASSLTAESWDTQYF. The CDR3 nucleotides are TGTGCCAGCAGTTTAACTGCGGAGAGCTGGGATACGCAGTATTTT.

The chain uses TRBV7-6 and TRBJ2-5; D not resolved. CDR3 length equals 13 residues. The germline V gene has CDR1 SGHVS and CDR2 FNYEAQ. V dropped 0 bases and J dropped 5 bases, with 7 bases sitting between them. The CDR3: CASSLAGYETQYF. The CDR3 DNA reads TGTGCCAGCAGCTTAGCGGGATACGAGACCCAGTACTTC.

In its sample, this clone was seen a few times. Other DNA variants within this sample encode the same CDR3. V is TRBV19 and J is TRBJ2-5; D not resolved. V lost 3 bases, J lost 4 bases, and 3 bases lay in between. Germline V lookup: CDR1 LNHDA, CDR2 SQIVND (reference sequence). This CDR3 contains 11 residues. The CDR3 sequence is CASSIRETQYF. The CDR3 DNA is TGTGCCAGTAGTATTCGAGAGACCCAGTACTTC.

The chain carries TRBV10-3 and TRBJ2-5, with TRBD1 identical over 10 bases. CDR1 is ENHRY, CDR2 SYGVKD, per germline. The CDR3 consists of 17 residues. With 0 bases clipped from V and 5 bases from J, the junction kept 9 bases outside the gene matches. This CDR3 reads CAISESTGQGGRETQYF. Written as DNA, the CDR3 is TGTGCCATCAGTGAGTCAACTGGACAGGGGGGTAGGGAGACCCAGTACTTC.

V usage is TRBV2 and J usage is TRBJ1-5, with TRBD1 matching over 7 bases. With V trimmed by 6 bases and J by 4 bases, 6 bases remained unmatched. CDR3 length: 14 residues. Germline V CDR1 and CDR2: SNHLY, FYNNEI. The CDR3, as DNA: TGTGCCAGCAGGACAGGGTCCTTAAATCAGCCCCAGCATTTT. It specifies CASRTGSLNQPQHF. The full variable domain, in which reference TRBV2 and TRBJ1-5 provide the parts outside the CDR3, is EPEVTQTPSHQVTQMGQEVILRCVPISNHLYFYWYRQILGQKVEFLVSFYNNEISEKSEIFDDQFSVERPDGSNFTLKIRSTKLEDSAMYFCASRTGSLNQPQHFGDGTRLSIL.

The V call is TRBV7-2, the J call TRBJ2-7; D may be TRBD1 (6 bases). The CDR3 loop spans 17 amino acids. Trimming shortened V by 5 bases and J by 3 bases, and 23 bases separated the two germline ends. The germline CDR1 and CDR2 sequences are SGHTA and FQGNSA. The chain's CDR3 is CASSTGSVIRDNYEQYF. CDR3 DNA sequence: TGTGCCAGCAGCACGGGGAGTGTGATCCGGGACAACTACGAGCAGTACTTC.

The chain couples TRBV6-6 to TRBJ2-3; D gene unclear. Germline V lookup: CDR1 MNHNY, CDR2 SVGAGI (reference sequence). V lost 4 bases and J lost 2, with 7 bases in between. The CDR3 consists of 13 residues. The CDR3 loop is CASSSGYTDTQYF. In nucleotides, the CDR3 is TGTGCCAGCAGTTCCGGGTACACAGATACGCAGTATTTT.